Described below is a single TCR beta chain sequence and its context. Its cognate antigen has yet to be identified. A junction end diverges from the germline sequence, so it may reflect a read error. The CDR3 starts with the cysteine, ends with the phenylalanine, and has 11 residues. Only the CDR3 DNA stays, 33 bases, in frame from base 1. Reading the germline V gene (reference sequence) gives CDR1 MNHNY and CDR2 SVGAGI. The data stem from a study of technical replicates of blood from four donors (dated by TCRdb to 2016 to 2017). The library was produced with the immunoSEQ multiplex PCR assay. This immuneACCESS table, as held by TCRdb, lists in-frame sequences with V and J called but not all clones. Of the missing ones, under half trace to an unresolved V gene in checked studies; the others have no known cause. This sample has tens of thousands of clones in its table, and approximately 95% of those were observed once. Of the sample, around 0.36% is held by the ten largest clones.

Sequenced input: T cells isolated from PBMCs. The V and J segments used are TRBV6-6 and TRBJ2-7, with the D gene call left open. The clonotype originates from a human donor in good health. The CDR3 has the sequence CASSYPPGVHF. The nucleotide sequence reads TGTGCCAGCAGTTACCCCCCGGGTGTCCACTTC.